One sample yielded the 26 T cell receptor beta chains listed below, sequenced in a study of Ad26.COV2.S vaccination and SARS-CoV-2 variants. The table came from immunoSEQ multiplex PCR; TCRdb's copy has only in-frame clones and leaves some out. The repertoire consists of about 350,000 clones, with approximately 90% occurring once and the leading ten covering 6.4%. Treatment given: about 20 received Ad26.COV2.S at low or high dose, single or two shots; several received placebo; per-sample allocation not given. The study sampled participants on day 63 after the first vaccine or placebo injection. This specimen was peripheral blood, taken in a trial of Ad26.COV2.S vaccine versus placebo. The receptors come from a person aged 18-60 years who received the Ad26.COV2.S COVID-19 vaccine or a placebo.

This clone has more than one count but fewer than ten. The identical CDR3 is also encoded by other nucleotide sequences in the sample. V usage is TRBV5-1 and J usage is TRBJ1-3; D call uncertain. Germline V lookup: CDR1 SGHRS, CDR2 YFSETQ. CDR3 size: 15 residues. Trimming pared 0 bases from V and 0 bases from J, leaving 7 bases between. In DNA form, the CDR3 reads TGCGCCAGCAGCTTGGAGTCTAGCTCTGGAAACACCATATATTTT. Residues: CASSLESSSGNTIYF.

The gene calls are TRBV7-2 and TRBJ2-7; D unresolved. CDR3 length equals 13 residues. V was cut by 1 base and J by 6 bases, with 10 bases left in between. Germline assignment: CDR1 SGHTA and CDR2 FQGNSA. CDR3 loop: CASSLVLSGEQYF. CDR3 sequence (DNA): TGTGCCAGCAGCTTAGTTTTGTCGGGCGAGCAGTACTTC.

The V gene is TRBV27, the J gene TRBJ2-7; TRBD1 matches 9 bases. The CDR3 covers 16 residues. With 4 bases clipped from V and 8 bases from J, the junction kept 15 bases outside the gene matches. CDR1 is MNHEY and CDR2 is SMNVEV in the germline V gene (reference sequence). CDR3 amino acids: CASSSTTGTGITQQYF. The CDR3 bases are TGTGCCAGCAGTTCGACAACCGGGACAGGGATTACGCAGCAGTACTTC.

J is TRBJ2-1 and V is TRBV6-4; 13 bases fit TRBD2. Germline trimming cut 4 bases from V and 15 bases from J; bases unmatched to any gene: 12. The CDR3 is made up of 15 amino acids. The germline CDR1 and CDR2 sequences are MRHNA and SNTAGT. The CDR3 loop reads CASSVLGLAGDRRFF. The CDR3 DNA follows: TGTGCCAGCAGTGTCTTAGGACTAGCGGGGGACCGGCGGTTCTTC.

The V call is TRBV11-3, the J call TRBJ2-2; D is possibly TRBD1 or TRBD2 (5 bases each). Germline V gene data show CDR1 as SGHNT and CDR2 as YENEEA. This CDR3 has 15 residues. Trimming shortened V by 3 bases and J by 5 bases, and 13 bases separated the two germline ends. The CDR3 sequence is CASSFRDGRTGELFF. The CDR3 DNA reads as TGTGCCAGCAGCTTCCGGGACGGACGAACCGGGGAGCTGTTTTTT.

This chain links TRBV12-5 with TRBJ2-1; maybe TRBD1 (6 bases). Trimming took off 0 bases at V and 10 bases at J, with 16 bases between the two ends. This CDR3 region has 15 residues. The V gene's germline CDR1 is LGHNT and CDR2 FRNRAP. For the CDR3, the DNA is TGTGCTAGTGGTTTGGTACGAGGGGGTTGGGGGGAGCAGTTCTTC. Translated: CASGLVRGGWGEQFF.

The chain combines TRBV12-5 with TRBJ2-5; D may be TRBD2 (5 bases). The CDR3 runs to 17 residues. V was pared by 6 bases and J by 4 bases, with 24 bases between. Germline CDR1 reads LGHNT; CDR2 reads FRNRAP. The CDR3 sequence is CASGPWTGRGVGETQYF. Written as DNA, the CDR3 is TGTGCTAGTGGCCCTTGGACTGGGCGAGGTGTCGGAGAGACCCAGTACTTC. Complete variable domain (other parts from reference TRBV12-5 and TRBJ2-5): DARVTQTPRHKVTEMGQEVTMRCQPILGHNTVFWYRQTMMQGLELLAYFRNRAPLDDSGMPKDRFSAEMPDATLATLKIQPSEPRDSAVYFCASGPWTGRGVGETQYFGPGTRLLVL.

The rearrangement links TRBV30 to TRBJ1-2; D not resolved. CDR1 and CDR2 from the germline V gene are GTSNPN and SVGIG (reference sequence). The CDR3 has 11 amino acids. The V and J ends lost 7 bases and 7 bases respectively, with 13 bases between them. This CDR3 is CALDLGPGYTF. CDR3 nucleotide sequence: TGTGCCTTGGACCTCGGACCTGGCTACACCTTC.

This chain links TRBV18 with TRBJ1-1; no reliable D call. V lost 6 bases and J lost 1, with 6 bases in between. The CDR3 extends over 12 amino acids. Germline-derived CDR1 and CDR2 are KGHSH and LQKENI. CDR3 in DNA: TGTGCCAGCTCCGCCTCGAACACTGAAGCTTTCTTT. Translated: CASSASNTEAFF.

This chain connects TRBV2 to TRBJ1-1; D is uncertain. Germline V lookup: CDR1 SNHLY, CDR2 FYNNEI. CDR3 length: 13 amino acids. Trimming pared 1 base from V and 12 bases from J, leaving 15 bases between. CDR3 sequence: CASSEGGLFGTFF. The DNA of the CDR3 is TGTGCCAGCAGTGAAGGTGGTCTCTTCGGAACTTTCTTT.

The CDR3 region has the DNA TGTGCCAGCAGCGTATCAGGGATTGGAAACACCATATATTTT. Translation gives CASSVSGIGNTIYF. This chain links TRBV9 with TRBJ1-3, with a weak D call TRBD1 (5 bases). The germline V gene has CDR1 SGDLS and CDR2 YYNGEE. Deletions cut 1 base from V and 3 bases from J, with 8 bases between. This CDR3 comprises 14 residues.

The chain is built from TRBV15 and TRBJ1-4; unclear D gene. V was clipped by 1 base and J by 0 bases, with 9 bases between them. Per germline, CDR1 LNHNV and CDR2 YYDKDF (reference sequence). The CDR3 contains 16 residues. In DNA form, the CDR3 reads TGTGCCACCAGCAGAGTTCAGACCGCAACTAATGAAAAACTGTTTTTT. This translates into CATSRVQTATNEKLFF.

The chain is built from TRBV5-6 and TRBJ1-2; D unclear. This CDR3 spans 14 amino acids. V was pared by 2 bases and J by 8 bases, with 16 bases between. The germline V gene encodes CDR1 SGHDT and CDR2 YYEEEE. The CDR3 region is CASSFRTSADGYTF. The CDR3 coding sequence is TGTGCCAGCAGCTTTAGGACTTCCGCTGACGGCTACACCTTC.

The V call is TRBV27, the J call TRBJ2-6; the D is unclear. From germline, CDR1 is MNHEY and CDR2 SMNVEV (reference sequence). The CDR3 sequence is 15 residues long. The V gene lost 2 bases and the J gene lost 2 bases, with 7 bases spanning the gap. The CDR3 DNA reads as TGTGCCAGCAGTTTAATGGGGACTGGGGCCAACGTCCTGACTTTC. It encodes CASSLMGTGANVLTF.

The chain's CDR3 is CASSVGSGANVLTF. The DNA of the CDR3 is TGTGCCAGCAGTGTGGGGTCTGGGGCCAACGTCCTGACTTTC. The chain joins TRBV2 to TRBJ2-6; the D is unclear. CDR3 length equals 14 residues. V lost 4 bases to trimming and J lost 1 base, with 5 bases between them. CDR1 SNHLY and CDR2 FYNNEI come from the germline V gene.

J is TRBJ1-3 and V is TRBV9, with D possibly TRBD1 on 5 matching bases. Germline CDR1 is SGDLS and CDR2 is YYNGEE. This CDR3 is 16 amino acids long. V was clipped by 4 bases and J by 0 bases, with 14 bases between them. The DNA for the CDR3 is TGTGCCAGCAGCCTTCCTGCAGGGACCTCTGGAAACACCATATATTTT. As protein: CASSLPAGTSGNTIYF. The whole variable domain, remainder taken from reference TRBV9 and TRBJ1-3, is DSGVTQTPKHLITATGQRVTLRCSPRSGDLSVYWYQQSLDQGLQFLIQYYNGEERAKGNILERFSAQQFPDLHSELNLSSLELGDSALYFCASSLPAGTSGNTIYFGEGSWLTVV.

The genes are TRBV29-1 and TRBJ2-1, with 12 bases aligning to TRBD2. After removal of 8 bases from V and 5 bases from J, the junction contained 10 bases not matched to a gene. This CDR3 is built from 15 residues. CDR1 is SQVTM and CDR2 is ANQGSEA in the germline V gene. In DNA, the CDR3 is TGCAGCACTGATCTAGCGGGAGGGAGAAACAATGAGCAGTTCTTC. Protein product: CSTDLAGGRNNEQFF.

J is TRBJ1-5 and V is TRBV7-2; perhaps TRBD1 as D (6 bases). The ends were cut back, 5 bases at V and 5 bases at J, with 13 bases in the middle. Germline-derived CDR1 and CDR2 are SGHTA and FQGNSA. This CDR3 region has 14 residues. Written as DNA, the CDR3 is TGTGCCAGCAGCCAGACGAGGGGGGATCAGCCCCAGCATTTT. It encodes CASSQTRGDQPQHF.

The rearrangement uses TRBV5-1 and TRBJ2-2; D is ambiguous. Germline CDR1 SGHRS, CDR2 YFSETQ. Trimming removed 4 bases at V and 0 bases at J, with 10 bases between. The CDR3 covers 15 residues. CDR3: CASSPAPPNTGELFF. The CDR3 DNA reads as TGCGCCAGCAGCCCTGCGCCACCGAACACCGGGGAGCTGTTTTTT.

V gene TRBV10-3 combines with J gene TRBJ2-2; TRBD2 matches at 8 bases. Germline V gene data show CDR1 as ENHRY and CDR2 as SYGVKD. The V and J ends lost 11 bases and 0 bases, in that order; junction bases with no gene match: 14. The CDR3 length is 17 residues. CDR3 in DNA: TGTGCCGCCTTCGGGGTAGCGGGGCGATCGAACACCGGGGAGCTGTTTTTT. It is translated as CAAFGVAGRSNTGELFF.

The chain recombines TRBV7-9 with TRBJ1-5, with D unresolved. The length of the CDR3 is 14 residues. Germline V gene lookup returns CDR1 SEHNR and CDR2 FQNEAQ (reference sequence). Trimming stripped 3 bases from V and 3 bases from J, with 9 bases between. CDR3 DNA sequence: TGTGCCAGCAGCTTGGAGGATTACAATCAGCCCCAGCATTTT. It encodes CASSLEDYNQPQHF.

The V and J genes are TRBV5-1 and TRBJ2-3; TRBD2 agrees at 9 bases. J gave up 8 bases and V 0 bases, and 16 bases lay outside the gene matches. There are 18 residues in the CDR3. In germline, CDR1 is SGHRS, CDR2 YFSETQ. CDR3 sequence reads: CASSLGPMFVAGERTQYF. The CDR3 DNA reads as TGCGCCAGCAGCTTGGGCCCTATGTTCGTAGCGGGAGAACGTACGCAGTATTTT.

The chain has TRBV12-3 or TRBV12-4 and TRBJ2-1, with 9 nucleotides matching TRBD1. Trimming at V came to 6 bases and at J to 14 bases, leaving 5 bases not matched to a gene. The CDR3 contains 11 residues. Here the CDR3 reads CASRRTGEKFF. CDR3 sequence (DNA): TGTGCCAGCAGGAGGACAGGGGAGAAGTTCTTC.

V usage is TRBV5-1 and J usage is TRBJ2-7; D is possibly TRBD2 (5 bases). CDR1 SGHRS and CDR2 YFSETQ come from the germline V gene. Trimming cost V 6 bases and J 3 bases, with 10 bases left between them. This CDR3 spans 12 amino acids. The DNA for the CDR3 is TGCGCCAGCAACGACGGAGGCTACGAGCAGTACTTC. This translates into CASNDGGYEQYF.

The chain has TRBV11-2 and TRBJ2-1; the D is unclear. The CDR3 totals 16 residues. Trimming shortened V by 3 bases and J by 6 bases, and 18 bases separated the two germline ends. Germline-derived CDR1 and CDR2 are SGHAT and FQNNGV. The CDR3 bases are TGTGCCAGCAGCTTGTTCTCCCTCACTACCGGCAATGAGCAGTTCTTC. This encodes CASSLFSLTTGNEQFF.

The V gene is TRBV6-5, the J gene TRBJ1-6, with 7 bases lining up with TRBD1. CDR3 length: 12 residues. Trimming cost V 8 bases and J 6 bases; bases outside gene matches: 1. Germline V gene sequence: CDR1 MNHEY, CDR2 SVGAGI. CDR3 sequence: CASGQANSPLHF. DNA for the CDR3: TGTGCCAGCGGACAGGCTAATTCACCCCTCCACTTT.